This is a list of T cell receptor beta chains from one sample in a study of radiation and T cells in renal cell carcinoma. Libraries were prepared by immunoSEQ multiplex PCR; TCRdb keeps only in-frame clonotypes and omits some of them. Of roughly 49,000 clones in the sample, 80% were seen once. This specimen was blood, taken from a patient whose treatment included radiotherapy and nephrectomy. Source of these receptors: a woman aged 65 to 85 with renal cell carcinoma. CDR3s include the opening cysteine and the closing phenylalanine or tryptophan. A D gene is named only where the DNA matches it firmly. Clone size appears in some rows only: once, few, many, or a class for an expanded clone.

J	V	D	size	CDR3	DNA
TRBJ2-1	TRBV5-5	TRBD1	.	CASSSGTESSYNEQFF	TGTGCCAGCAGTTCCGGGACAGAGAGCTCCTACAATGAGCAGTTCTTC
TRBJ1-1	TRBV29-1	.	few	CSVVPNTEAFF	TGCAGCGTTGTGCCGAACACTGAAGCTTTCTTT
TRBJ1-3	TRBV5-6	.	.	CASSPRGTHSGNTIYF	TGTGCCAGCAGCCCGCGGGGGACCCACTCTGGAAACACCATATATTTT
TRBJ2-7	TRBV9	TRBD2	.	CASSVVPGGPYEQYF	TGTGCCAGCAGCGTAGTTCCGGGAGGGCCCTACGAGCAGTACTTC
TRBJ1-5	TRBV30	.	.	CAWRGVGGQPQHF	TGTGCCTGGAGGGGGGTCGGAGGTCAGCCCCAGCATTTT
TRBJ2-7	TRBV7-9	.	once	CASSPQWEGPYEQYF	TGTGCCAGCAGCCCCCAATGGGAAGGACCCTACGAGCAGTACTTC
TRBJ1-4	TRBV7-6	.	.	CASSSGTLGEKLFF	TGTGCCAGCAGCTCGGGGACCCTGGGCGAAAAACTGTTTTTT
TRBJ2-4	TRBV2	.	.	CASSFTSPQNIQYF	TGTGCCAGCAGTTTCACTAGCCCCCAAAACATTCAGTACTTC
TRBJ1-5	TRBV7-8	TRBD1	.	CASSFSWTGMIQPQHF	TGTGCCAGCAGCTTCTCCTGGACAGGAATGATTCAGCCCCAGCATTTT
TRBJ2-2	TRBV19	TRBD2	.	CASSRGSGGIGELFF	TGTGCCAGTAGTAGGGGAAGCGGGGGCATTGGGGAGCTGTTTTTT
TRBJ2-1	TRBV5-4	TRBD1	.	CASSARGQNEQFF	TGTGCCAGCAGCGCAAGGGGGCAGAATGAGCAGTTCTTC
TRBJ1-2	TRBV30	.	.	CAWREGTGYGYTF	TGTGCCTGGAGAGAGGGGACTGGTTATGGCTACACCTTC
TRBJ2-7	TRBV5-1	TRBD2	many	CASSLGTLAERGEQYF	TGCGCCAGCAGCTTGGGTACCCTAGCGGAAAGGGGCGAGCAGTACTTC
TRBJ2-2	TRBV5-1	TRBD2	.	CASSLRAGVDTGELFF	TGCGCCAGCAGCTTGAGGGCGGGAGTTGACACCGGGGAGCTGTTTTTT
TRBJ1-1	TRBV13	.	.	CASSLYKQVVSPEAFF	TGTGCCAGCAGCTTATATAAACAGGTCGTCTCTCCCGAAGCTTTCTTT
TRBJ1-2	TRBV5-1	TRBD1	.	CATTTGGVDGYTF	TGCGCCACCACAACAGGGGGCGTTGATGGCTACACCTTC
TRBJ2-6	TRBV9	TRBD1	.	CASSTRTGQRFSGANVLTF	TGTGCCAGCAGCACCCGTACGGGACAGAGATTCTCTGGGGCCAACGTCCTGACTTTC
TRBJ1-2	TRBV7-2	.	.	CASSEGKANYGYTF	TGTGCCAGCAGCGAGGGAAAAGCTAACTATGGCTACACCTTC
TRBJ1-5	TRBV19	TRBD1	.	CASTPGTGGAQPQHF	TGTGCCAGTACCCCCGGGACAGGGGGCGCACAGCCCCAGCATTTT
TRBJ1-3	TRBV9	TRBD1	few	CASSVGTGGGNTIYF	TGTGCCAGCAGCGTTGGGACAGGGGGAGGAAACACCATATATTTT
TRBJ2-1	TRBV10-2	.	.	CASSVVQNEQFF	TGCGCCAGCAGTGTTGTCCAGAATGAGCAGTTCTTC
TRBJ2-2	TRBV6-1	TRBD1	.	CASNRDRQTGELFF	TGTGCCAGCAACCGGGACAGACAGACCGGGGAGCTGTTTTTT
TRBJ2-7	TRBV5-4	.	.	CASSLGGDLSSYEQYF	TGTGCCAGCAGCTTGGGGGGGGACCTGAGCTCCTACGAGCAGTACTTC
TRBJ2-1	TRBV6-6	TRBD1	.	CASSPPGQGYNEQFF	TGTGCCAGCAGTCCGCCGGGACAGGGGTACAATGAGCAGTTCTTC
TRBJ1-1	TRBV9	.	.	CASSVLGGSGTEAFF	TGTGCCAGCAGCGTTCTTGGGGGATCGGGGACTGAAGCTTTCTTT